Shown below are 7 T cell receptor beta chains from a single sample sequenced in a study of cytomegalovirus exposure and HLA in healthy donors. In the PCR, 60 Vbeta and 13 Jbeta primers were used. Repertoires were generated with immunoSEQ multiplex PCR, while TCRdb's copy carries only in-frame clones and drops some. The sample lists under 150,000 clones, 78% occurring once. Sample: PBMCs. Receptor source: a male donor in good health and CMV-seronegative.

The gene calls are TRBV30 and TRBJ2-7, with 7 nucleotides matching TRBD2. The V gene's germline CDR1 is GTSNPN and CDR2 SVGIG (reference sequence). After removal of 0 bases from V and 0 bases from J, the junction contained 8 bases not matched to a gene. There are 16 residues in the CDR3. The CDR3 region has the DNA TGTGCCTGGAGTGTAAAGCCTAGCGGACTCTCCTACGAGCAGTACTTC. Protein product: CAWSVKPSGLSYEQYF.

CDR3 residues: CASSLGGSFTYEQYF. CDR3 coding DNA: TGTGCCAGCAGCTTAGGAGGCTCCTTTACCTACGAGCAGTACTTC. The V gene is TRBV7-8, the J gene TRBJ2-7; D remains unclear. This CDR3 is 15 amino acids long. Germline-derived CDR1 and CDR2 are SGHVS and FQNEAQ. V was clipped by 1 base and J by 2 bases, with 12 bases between them.

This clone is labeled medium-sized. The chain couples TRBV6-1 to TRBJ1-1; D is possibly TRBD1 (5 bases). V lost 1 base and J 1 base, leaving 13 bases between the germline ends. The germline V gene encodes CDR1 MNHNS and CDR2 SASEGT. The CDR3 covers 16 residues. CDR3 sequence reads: CASSEGAGVRNTEAFF. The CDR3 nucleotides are TGTGCCAGCAGTGAAGGAGCGGGGGTAAGGAACACTGAAGCTTTCTTT.

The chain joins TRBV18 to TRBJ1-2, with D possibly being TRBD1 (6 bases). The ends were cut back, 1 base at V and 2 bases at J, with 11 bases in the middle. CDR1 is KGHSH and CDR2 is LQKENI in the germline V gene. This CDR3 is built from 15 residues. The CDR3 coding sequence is TGTGCCAGCTCACCACAGATGACAGGAAACTATGGCTACACCTTC. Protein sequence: CASSPQMTGNYGYTF.

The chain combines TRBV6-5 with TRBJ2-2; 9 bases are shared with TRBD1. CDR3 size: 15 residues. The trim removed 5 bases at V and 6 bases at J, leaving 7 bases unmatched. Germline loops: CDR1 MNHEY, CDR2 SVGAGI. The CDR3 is CASSAGTGQAGELFF. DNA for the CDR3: TGTGCCAGCAGTGCCGGGACAGGGCAAGCCGGGGAGCTGTTTTTT.

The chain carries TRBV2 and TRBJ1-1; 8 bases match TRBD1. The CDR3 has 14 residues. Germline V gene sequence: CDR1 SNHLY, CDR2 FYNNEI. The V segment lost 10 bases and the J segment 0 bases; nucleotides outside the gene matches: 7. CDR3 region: CATGGGLVNTEAFF. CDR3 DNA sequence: TGTGCCACAGGGGGCGGTCTGGTGAACACTGAAGCTTTCTTT.

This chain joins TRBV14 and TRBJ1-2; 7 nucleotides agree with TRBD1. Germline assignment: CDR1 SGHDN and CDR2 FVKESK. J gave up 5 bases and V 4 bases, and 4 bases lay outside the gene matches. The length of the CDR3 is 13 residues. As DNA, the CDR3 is TGTGCCAGCAGCCCCTCGACAGGGTATGGCTACACCTTC. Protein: CASSPSTGYGYTF.